This T cell receptor (beta chain) was observed in a study of blood T cell repertoires in COVID-19 (dated by TCRdb to about 2020). Notes on the research overall: The collaborator samples originated in the United States, Italy and Spain and spanned the acute and convalescent phases of COVID-19. The prospective study material was composed of cDNA or gDNA derived from T cells, B-cell-depleted T cells, or PBMCs. The sample metadata nearly always contained a de-identified subject ID, COVID-19 status, age in years and sex. Where HLA class I and class II types were available, the types were taken from metadata supplied by the sample provider, not from assay-based typing. The samples were drawn from the first 160 participants of the ongoing ImmuneRACE study and from 1,254 subjects provided by 6 global collaborators. The dataset comprised deeply sampled blood TCRbeta repertoires from subjects exposed to, actively infected with, or recovered from COVID-19. The repertoires were made available in a free public database intended to serve as a resource for research on the immune response to SARS-CoV-2.

Trimming removed 3 bases from V and 5 bases from J, leaving 10 bases between the germline ends. The CDR3 goes from the cysteine to the phenylalanine over 13 residues. The retained sequence is limited to the CDR3, 39 bases, with the frame set at the first base. CDR1 KGHSH and CDR2 LQKENI are derived from the germline V gene. Here is what the overall study found, with its caveats: The amount of clinical and demographic metadata varied by source and participant and was provided uncurated.

TCRbeta CDR3 regions were amplified from genomic DNA by means of the immunoSEQ Assay, a bias-controlled multiplex PCR. From the authors' description of their analysis: The number of nucleated cells in each sample was estimated from the amplification of reference gene primers within the assay. To quantify the absolute abundance of each unique TCRbeta CDR3 rearrangement, sequence reads were collapsed and filtered. For each sample, productive Simpson clonality was calculated as the square root of Simpson's diversity index across productive rearrangements. TCRdb retrieved this table from immuneACCESS and kept in-frame rearrangements only. Not all clones are present; in checked studies, unresolved V genes account for under half, and no reason is known for the remainder. The DNA was the basis for D and trimming; V, J and clone size are from that table. The sample has roughly 230,000 clones on record, over 80% of them singletons. In total, the top ten clones hold over 5.5% of the sample.

Whole blood was collected in K2EDTA tubes by collaborating institutions according to the institutions' own protocols. Collaborator samples were shipped for TCRbeta analysis as frozen whole blood, isolated PBMCs, or DNA extracted from either sample type. Of note for this clone: Its antigen has not been determined. Per-nucleotide qualities are absent, and no much larger clonotype sits a single base away.

Material for sequencing was peripheral blood. This TCR derives from a woman aged 55 to 70 with active or convalescent COVID-19. The sequence links TRBV18 to TRBJ1-2; the D gene is possibly TRBD1, with 5 bases matching. The DNA sequence is given as TGTGCCAGCTCACCGACAGAAGAGTATGGCTACACCTTC. This gives the protein CASSPTEEYGYTF.